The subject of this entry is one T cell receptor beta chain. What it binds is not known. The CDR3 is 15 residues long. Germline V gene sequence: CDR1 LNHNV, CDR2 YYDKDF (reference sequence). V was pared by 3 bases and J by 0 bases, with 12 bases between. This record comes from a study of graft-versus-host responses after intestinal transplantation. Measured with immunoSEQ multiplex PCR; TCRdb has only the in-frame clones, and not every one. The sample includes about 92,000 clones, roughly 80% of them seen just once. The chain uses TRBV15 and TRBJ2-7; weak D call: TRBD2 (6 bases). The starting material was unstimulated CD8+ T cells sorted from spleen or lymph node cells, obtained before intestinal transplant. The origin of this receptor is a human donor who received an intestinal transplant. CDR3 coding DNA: TGTGCCACCAGCAGGCCGTCCGGGAGCTCCTACGAGCAGTACTTC. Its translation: CATSRPSGSSYEQYF. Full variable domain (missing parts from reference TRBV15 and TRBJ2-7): DAMVIQNPRYQVTQFGKPVTLSCSQTLNHNVMYWYQQKSSQAPKLLFHYYDKDFNNEADTPDNFQSRRPNTSFCFLDIRSPGLGDTAMYLCATSRPSGSSYEQYFGPGTRLTVT.